This T cell receptor (beta chain) was obtained from a study of T cells in Graves' hyperthyroidism and ophthalmopathy. Trimming left V 2 bases short and J 0 bases short, with 8 bases between. The CDR3 covers 15 residues. Looked up from germline, CDR1 is SGHTA and CDR2 is FQGNSA. This clonotype has at least ten counts. RNA transcripts gave rise to amplified TCR beta CDR3 regions. The study used the HTBI primer set for a first-round RT-PCR of the TCR CDR3. TCRdb called the multiplex PCR reads again in MiXCR, with one record for every CDR3 protein. The sample has about 400,000 distinct CDR3 sequences; 15% to 18% are singletons. Thyroid ultrasound, orbital computed tomography, clinical symptoms, and serum thyroxine and TRAb underpinned diagnoses.

The J gene is TRBJ2-1, the V gene TRBV7-2; D remains unclear. The clonotype was recovered from a woman aged 18-35 years with Graves' hyperthyroidism. Specimen: blood. CDR3 amino acids: CASSLPSTSYNEQFF. The DNA of the CDR3 is TGTGCCAGCAGCTTACCGTCGACCTCCTACAATGAGCAGTTCTTC.